The clone carrying this T cell receptor (beta chain) appeared a few times. Its antigen is not identified. These data are taken from a study of T cells in Graves' hyperthyroidism and ophthalmopathy. Study results and limitations: Ophthalmopathy was identified by the model a median about 6 months ahead of onset.

What was amplified from RNA transcripts were TCR beta CDR3 regions. TCR CDR3 underwent first-round RT-PCR with the HTBI primer set. TCRdb re-analysed the multiplex PCR reads in MiXCR, keeping a single row per CDR3 protein. The sample records hundreds of thousands of distinct CDR3 sequences, less than 25% being singletons. V was shortened by 3 bases and J by 1 base, with 9 bases between the two germline ends. The germline CDR1 and CDR2 sequences are DFQATT and SNEGSKA (reference sequence). This CDR3 has 13 amino acids. The V call is TRBV20-1, the J call TRBJ1-1, with D tentatively TRBD1 (5 bases). This receptor was identified in a man younger than 45 with Graves' ophthalmopathy. The sample consisted of blood. CDR3 sequence reads: CSASGQGNTEAFF. For the CDR3, the DNA is TGCAGTGCTAGTGGTCAGGGGAACACTGAAGCTTTCTTT.